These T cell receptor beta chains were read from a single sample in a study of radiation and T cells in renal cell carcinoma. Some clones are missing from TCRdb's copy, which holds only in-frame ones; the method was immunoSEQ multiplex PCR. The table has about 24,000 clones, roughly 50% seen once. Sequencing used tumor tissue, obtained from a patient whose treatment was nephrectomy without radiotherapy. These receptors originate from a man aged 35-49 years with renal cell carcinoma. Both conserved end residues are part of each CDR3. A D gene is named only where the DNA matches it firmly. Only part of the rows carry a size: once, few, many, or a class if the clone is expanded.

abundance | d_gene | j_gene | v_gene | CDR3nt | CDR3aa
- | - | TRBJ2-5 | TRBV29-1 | TGCAGCGCTCCCGGGGCGCCCGCAGGGGAGACCCAGTACTTC | CSAPGAPAGETQYF
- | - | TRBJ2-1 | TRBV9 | TGTGCCAGCAGCGTAGGTTCGGGGGCAGGGGTCAATGAGCAGTTCTTC | CASSVGSGAGVNEQFF
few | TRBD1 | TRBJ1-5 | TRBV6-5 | TGTGCCAGCAGTCGGACAGGGTTAAACGGTCAGCCCCAGCATTTT | CASSRTGLNGQPQHF
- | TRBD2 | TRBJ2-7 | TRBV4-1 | TGCGCCAGCAGCATAGCGGGAGCCTCCTACGAGCAGTACTTC | CASSIAGASYEQYF
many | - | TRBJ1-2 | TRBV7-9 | TGTGCCAGCAGCTTAGCAGGGGGGAGAGATGGCTACACCTTC | CASSLAGGRDGYTF
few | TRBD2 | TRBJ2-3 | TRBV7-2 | TGTGCCAGCAGCTCCTCTAGCGGGGGGGCCTCAGATACGCAGTATTTT | CASSSSSGGASDTQYF
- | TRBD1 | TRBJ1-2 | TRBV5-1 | TGCGCCAGCAGCTCCGAACAGGGGGCCCGGGGCTACACCTTC | CASSSEQGARGYTF
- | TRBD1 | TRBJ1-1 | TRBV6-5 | TGTGCCAGCAGAGTCGACAGGGTTGAAAACACTGAAGCTTTCTTT | CASRVDRVENTEAFF
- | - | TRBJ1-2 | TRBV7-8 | TGTGCCAGCAGTCCAGGGACTCTCTATGGCTACACCTTC | CASSPGTLYGYTF
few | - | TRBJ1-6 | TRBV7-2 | TGTGCCAGCAGCGTCCAGGGTAGTAATTCACCCCTCCACTTT | CASSVQGSNSPLHF
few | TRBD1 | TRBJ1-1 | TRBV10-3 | TGTGCCATCAGTGAGTGGAACGCAGGGGGCCTGAACACTGAAGCTTTCTTT | CAISEWNAGGLNTEAFF
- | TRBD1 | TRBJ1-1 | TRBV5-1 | TGCGCCAGCAGCTTGCCAGGGGGAAATGGTGAAGCTTTCTTT | CASSLPGGNGEAFF
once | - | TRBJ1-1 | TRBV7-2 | TGTGCCAGCAGCTTCGCCCTGGGACAGAACACTGAAGCTTTCTTT | CASSFALGQNTEAFF
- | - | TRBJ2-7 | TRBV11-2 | TGTGCCAGCAGGGCCATAATAGGCACTCCCTACGAGCAGTACTTC | CASRAIIGTPYEQYF
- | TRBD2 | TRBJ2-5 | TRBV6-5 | TGTGCCAGCAGCCAACTAGCGGGAGTGGGGGAGACCCAGTACTTC | CASSQLAGVGETQYF
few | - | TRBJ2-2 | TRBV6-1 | TGTGCCAGCAGTGCCCCAGGGGCAGGAACTACCGGGGAGCTGTTTTTT | CASSAPGAGTTGELFF
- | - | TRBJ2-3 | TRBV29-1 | TGCAGCGTTGAAGGATGGGCGGGTACAGATACGCAGTATTTT | CSVEGWAGTDTQYF
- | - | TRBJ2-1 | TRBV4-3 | TGCGCCAGCAGCCAAGGAGGGGGGGTCTACAATGAGCAGTTCTTC | CASSQGGGVYNEQFF
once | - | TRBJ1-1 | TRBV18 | TGTGCCAGCTCACCACCGCTCAGGGGAACTGAAGCTTTCTTT | CASSPPLRGTEAFF
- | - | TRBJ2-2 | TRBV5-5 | TGTGCCAGCAGCCCGGGGCAAGGCACCGGGGAGCTGTTTTTT | CASSPGQGTGELFF
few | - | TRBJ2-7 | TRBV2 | TGTGCCAGCAGTGGTTCCGGGGCCTTAGGGGGTGCCGAGCAGTACTTC | CASSGSGALGGAEQYF
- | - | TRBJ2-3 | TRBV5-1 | TGCGCCAGCACGGACGCCTCGGAGGGGGGTACGCAGTATTTT | CASTDASEGGTQYF
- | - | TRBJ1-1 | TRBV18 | TGTGCCAGCTCGACCTCCGGGGGAGACGCGAGCACTGAAGCTTTCTTT | CASSTSGGDASTEAFF
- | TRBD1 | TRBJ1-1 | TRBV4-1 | TGCGCCAGCAGCGTCTCCCGGGACAGGGTCCACGAGGGCACTGAAGCTTTCTTT | CASSVSRDRVHEGTEAFF
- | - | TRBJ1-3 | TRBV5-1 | TGCGCCAGCAGCTTGGTTTGGGGGGCGCCCGGAAACACCATATATTTT | CASSLVWGAPGNTIYF
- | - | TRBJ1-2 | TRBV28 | TGTGCCAGCAGTTTTCGGGGGAGTCGGGGCTACACCTTC | CASSFRGSRGYTF
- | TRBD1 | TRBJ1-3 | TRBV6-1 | TGTGCCAGCAGGCCTGACACAGGGGCGGGAAACACCATATATTTT | CASRPDTGAGNTIYF
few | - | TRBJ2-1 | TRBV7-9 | TGTGCCAGTATTCTAGGCGGGGACGGGAATGAGCAGTTCTTC | CASILGGDGNEQFF
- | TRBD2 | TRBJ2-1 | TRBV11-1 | TGTGCCAGCAGCCCCCCTCGGACTAGCGGGGGCCCTAATGAGCAGTTCTTC | CASSPPRTSGGPNEQFF
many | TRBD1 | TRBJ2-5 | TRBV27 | TGTGCCAGCAGTTGGGACAGGGGTTCGGAGACCCAGTACTTC | CASSWDRGSETQYF
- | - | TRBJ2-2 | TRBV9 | TGTGCCAGCAGCTCCACGAGGGTAGGGGGGTCCGGGGAGCTGTTTTTT | CASSSTRVGGSGELFF
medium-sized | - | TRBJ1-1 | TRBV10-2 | TGCGCCAGCAGCCCCGGGGGGGGCACTGAAGCTTTCTTT | CASSPGGGTEAFF
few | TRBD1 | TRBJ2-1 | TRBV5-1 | TGCGCCAGCAGCGCGGCAGGGGGTTACAATGAGCAGTTCTTC | CASSAAGGYNEQFF
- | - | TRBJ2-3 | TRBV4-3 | TGCGCCAGCAGCCAAGATACCCAGGGGTCCCAGTATTTT | CASSQDTQGSQYF
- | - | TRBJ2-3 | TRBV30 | TGTGCCTCCGGTGGGGCACCTAGCACAGATACGCAGTATTTT | CASGGAPSTDTQYF
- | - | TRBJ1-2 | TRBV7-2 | TGTGCCAGCAGCTTAGGGTTCCGCTATGGCTACACCTTC | CASSLGFRYGYTF
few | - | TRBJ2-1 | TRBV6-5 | TGTGCCAGCAGTTATAAAGGTCTTCTTAGAGGTGAGCAGTTCTTC | CASSYKGLLRGEQFF
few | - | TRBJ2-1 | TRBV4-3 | TGCGCCAGCAGCCCGACATATACGGGGGCTTACAATGAGCAGTTCTTC | CASSPTYTGAYNEQFF